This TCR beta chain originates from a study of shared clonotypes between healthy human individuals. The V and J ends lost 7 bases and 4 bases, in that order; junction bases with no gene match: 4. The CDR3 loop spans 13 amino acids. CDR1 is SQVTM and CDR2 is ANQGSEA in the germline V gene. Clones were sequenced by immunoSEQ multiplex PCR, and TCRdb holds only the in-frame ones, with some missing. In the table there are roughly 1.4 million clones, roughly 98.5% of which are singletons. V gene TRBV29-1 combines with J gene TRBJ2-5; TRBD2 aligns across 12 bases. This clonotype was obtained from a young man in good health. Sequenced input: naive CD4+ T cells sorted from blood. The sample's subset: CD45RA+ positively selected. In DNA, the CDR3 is TGCAGCGGACTAGCGGGAGCAGGAGAGACCCAGTACTTC. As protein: CSGLAGAGETQYF. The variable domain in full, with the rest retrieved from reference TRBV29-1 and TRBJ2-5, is SAVISQKPSRDICQRGTSLTIQCQVDSQVTMMFWYRQQPGQSLTLIATANQGSEATYESGFVIDKFPISRPNLTFSTLTVSNMSPEDSSIYLCSGLAGAGETQYFGPGTRLLVL.